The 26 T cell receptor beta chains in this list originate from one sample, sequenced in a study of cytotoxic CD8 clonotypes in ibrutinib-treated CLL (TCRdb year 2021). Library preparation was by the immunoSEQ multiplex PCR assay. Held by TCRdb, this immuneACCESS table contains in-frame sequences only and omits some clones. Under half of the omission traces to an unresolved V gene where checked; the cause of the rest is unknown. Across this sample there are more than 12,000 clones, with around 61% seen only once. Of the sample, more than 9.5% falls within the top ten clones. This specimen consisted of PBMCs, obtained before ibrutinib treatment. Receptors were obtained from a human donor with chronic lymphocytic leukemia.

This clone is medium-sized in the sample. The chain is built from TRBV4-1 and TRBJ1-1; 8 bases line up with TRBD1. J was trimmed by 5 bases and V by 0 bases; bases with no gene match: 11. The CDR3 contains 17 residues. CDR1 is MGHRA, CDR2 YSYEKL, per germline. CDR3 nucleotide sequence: TGCGCCAGCAGCCAAGATGCCCAGGGGGCTCTTTGGACTGAAGCTTTCTTT. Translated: CASSQDAQGALWTEAFF.

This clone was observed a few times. CDR3 in DNA: TGTGCCAGCAGACCCGGGGGAATAGATACGCAGTATTTT. Encoded protein: CASRPGGIDTQYF. V gene TRBV28 combines with J gene TRBJ2-3, with D possibly being TRBD2 (6 bases). The CDR3 has 13 amino acids. CDR1 and CDR2 (germline): MDHEN, SYDVKM. V dropped 6 bases and J dropped 5 bases, with 12 bases sitting between them.

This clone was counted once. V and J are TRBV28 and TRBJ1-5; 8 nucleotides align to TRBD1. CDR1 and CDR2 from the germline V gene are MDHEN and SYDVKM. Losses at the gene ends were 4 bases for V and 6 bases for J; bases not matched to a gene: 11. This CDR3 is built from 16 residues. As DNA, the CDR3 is TGTGCCAGCAGTTGGTCGGACAGGGCTTGGGGTCAGCCCCAGCATTTT. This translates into CASSWSDRAWGQPQHF. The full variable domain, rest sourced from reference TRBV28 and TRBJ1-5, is DVKVTQSSRYLVKRTGEKVFLECVQDMDHENMFWYRQDPGLGLRLIYFSYDVKMKEKGDIPEGYSVSREKKERFSLILESASTNQTSMYLCASSWSDRAWGQPQHFGDGTRLSIL.

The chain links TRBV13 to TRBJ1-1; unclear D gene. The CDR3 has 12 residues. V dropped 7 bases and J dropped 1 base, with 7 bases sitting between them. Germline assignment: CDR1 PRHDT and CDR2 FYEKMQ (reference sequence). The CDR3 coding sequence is TGTGCCAGCAACTGGGGGAACACTGAAGCTTTCTTT. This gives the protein CASNWGNTEAFF.

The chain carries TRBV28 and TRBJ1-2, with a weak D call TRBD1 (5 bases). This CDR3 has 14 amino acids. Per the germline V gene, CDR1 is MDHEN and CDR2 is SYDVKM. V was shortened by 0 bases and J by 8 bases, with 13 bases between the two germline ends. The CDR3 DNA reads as TGTGCCAGCAGTTTATGGCGGCGGGGCTTCGGCTACACCTTC. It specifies CASSLWRRGFGYTF.

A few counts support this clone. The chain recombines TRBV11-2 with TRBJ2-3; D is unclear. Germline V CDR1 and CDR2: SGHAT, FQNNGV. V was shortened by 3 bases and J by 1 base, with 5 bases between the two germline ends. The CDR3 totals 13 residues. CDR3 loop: CASSLPGTDTQYF. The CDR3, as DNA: TGTGCCAGCAGCTTGCCGGGCACAGATACGCAGTATTTT.

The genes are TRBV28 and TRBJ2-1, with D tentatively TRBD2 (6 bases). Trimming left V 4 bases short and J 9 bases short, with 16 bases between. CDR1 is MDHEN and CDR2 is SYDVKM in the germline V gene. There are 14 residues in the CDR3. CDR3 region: CASSSFGVGGEQFF. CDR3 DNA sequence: TGTGCCAGCAGTTCTTTCGGGGTGGGAGGTGAGCAGTTCTTC. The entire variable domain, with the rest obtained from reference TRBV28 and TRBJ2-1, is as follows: DVKVTQSSRYLVKRTGEKVFLECVQDMDHENMFWYRQDPGLGLRLIYFSYDVKMKEKGDIPEGYSVSREKKERFSLILESASTNQTSMYLCASSSFGVGGEQFFGPGTRLTVL.

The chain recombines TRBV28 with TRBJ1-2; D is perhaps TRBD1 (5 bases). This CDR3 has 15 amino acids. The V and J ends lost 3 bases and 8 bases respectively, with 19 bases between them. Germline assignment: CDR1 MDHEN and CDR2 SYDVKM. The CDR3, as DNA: TGTGCCAGCAGTTTGTTAGGCGCAGGGCAAGAAGGCTACACCTTC. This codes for CASSLLGAGQEGYTF.

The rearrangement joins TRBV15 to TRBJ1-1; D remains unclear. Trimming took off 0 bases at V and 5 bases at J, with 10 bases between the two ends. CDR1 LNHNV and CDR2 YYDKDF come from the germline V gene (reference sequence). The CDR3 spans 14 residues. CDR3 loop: CATSRESETTEAFF. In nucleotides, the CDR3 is TGTGCCACCAGCAGAGAATCGGAAACGACTGAAGCTTTCTTT.

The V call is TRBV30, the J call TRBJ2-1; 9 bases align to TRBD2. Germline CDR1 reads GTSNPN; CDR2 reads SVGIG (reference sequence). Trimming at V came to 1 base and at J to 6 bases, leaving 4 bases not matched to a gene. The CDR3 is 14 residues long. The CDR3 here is CAWSAGLAPNEQFF. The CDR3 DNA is TGTGCCTGGAGTGCGGGACTAGCCCCCAATGAGCAGTTCTTC. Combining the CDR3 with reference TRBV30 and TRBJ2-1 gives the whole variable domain SQTIHQWPATLVQPVGSPLSLECTVEGTSNPNLYWYRQAAGRGLQLLFYSVGIGQISSEVPQNLSASRPQDRQFILSSKKLLLSDSGFYLCAWSAGLAPNEQFFGPGTRLTVL.

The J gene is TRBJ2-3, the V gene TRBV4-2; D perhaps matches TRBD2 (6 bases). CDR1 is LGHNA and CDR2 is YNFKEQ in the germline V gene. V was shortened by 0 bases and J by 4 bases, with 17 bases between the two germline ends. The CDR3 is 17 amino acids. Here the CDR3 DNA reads TGTGCCAGCAGCCAAGAAACACTGCGGGGCCGGGCAGATACGCAGTATTTT. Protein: CASSQETLRGRADTQYF.

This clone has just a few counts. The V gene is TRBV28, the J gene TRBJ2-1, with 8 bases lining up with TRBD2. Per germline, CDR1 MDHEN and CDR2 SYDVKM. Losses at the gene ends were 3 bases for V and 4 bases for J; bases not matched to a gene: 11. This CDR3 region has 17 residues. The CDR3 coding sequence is TGTGCCAGCAGTTTGGCGATAAGCGGGGGTGTGTACAATGAGCAGTTCTTC. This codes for CASSLAISGGVYNEQFF.

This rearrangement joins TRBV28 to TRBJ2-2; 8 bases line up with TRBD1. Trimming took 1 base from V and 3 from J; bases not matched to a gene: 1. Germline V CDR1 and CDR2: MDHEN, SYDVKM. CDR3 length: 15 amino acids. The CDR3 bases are TGTGCCAGCAGTTTATCAGGGGGCTACACCGGGGAGCTGTTTTTT. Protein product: CASSLSGGYTGELFF.

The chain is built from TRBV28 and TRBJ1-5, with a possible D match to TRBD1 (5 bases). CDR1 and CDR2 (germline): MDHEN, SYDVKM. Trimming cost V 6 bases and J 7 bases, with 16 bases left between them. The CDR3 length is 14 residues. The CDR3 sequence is CASSAGFSFQPQHF. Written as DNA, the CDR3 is TGTGCCAGCAGCGCAGGGTTCAGTTTCCAGCCCCAGCATTTT.

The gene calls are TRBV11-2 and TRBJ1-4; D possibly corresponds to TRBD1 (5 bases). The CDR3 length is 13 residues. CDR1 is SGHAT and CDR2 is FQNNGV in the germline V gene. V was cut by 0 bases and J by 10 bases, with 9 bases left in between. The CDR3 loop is CASSLDPGGKLFF. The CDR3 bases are TGTGCCAGCAGCTTAGACCCCGGGGGAAAACTGTTTTTT. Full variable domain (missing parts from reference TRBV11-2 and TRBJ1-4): EAGVAQSPRYKIIEKRQSVAFWCNPISGHATLYWYQQILGQGPKLLIQFQNNGVVDDSQLPKDRFSAERLKGVDSTLKIQPAKLEDSAVYLCASSLDPGGKLFFGSGTQLSVL.

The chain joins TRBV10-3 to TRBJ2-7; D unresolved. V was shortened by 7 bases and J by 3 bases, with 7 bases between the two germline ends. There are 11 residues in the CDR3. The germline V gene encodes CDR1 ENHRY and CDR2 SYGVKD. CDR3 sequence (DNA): TGTGCCATCAAACAGAGCTACGAGCAGTACGTC. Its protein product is CAIKQSYEQYV.

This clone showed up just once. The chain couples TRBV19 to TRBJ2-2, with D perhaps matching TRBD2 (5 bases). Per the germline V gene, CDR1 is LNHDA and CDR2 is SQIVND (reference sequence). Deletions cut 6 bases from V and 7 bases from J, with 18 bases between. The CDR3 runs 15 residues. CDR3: CASSGGLRDVGELFF. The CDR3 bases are TGTGCCAGTAGCGGCGGGCTCCGCGATGTCGGGGAGCTGTTTTTT.

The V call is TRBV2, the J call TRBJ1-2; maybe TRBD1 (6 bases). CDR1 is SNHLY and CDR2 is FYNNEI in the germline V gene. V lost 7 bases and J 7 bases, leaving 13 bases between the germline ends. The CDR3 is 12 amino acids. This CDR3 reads CASNKQGLGYTF. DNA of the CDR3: TGTGCCAGCAATAAACAGGGTCTTGGCTACACCTTC.

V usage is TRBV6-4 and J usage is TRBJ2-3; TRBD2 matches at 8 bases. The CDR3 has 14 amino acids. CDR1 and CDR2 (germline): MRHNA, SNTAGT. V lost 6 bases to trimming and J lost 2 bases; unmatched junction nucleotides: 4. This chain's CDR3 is CASRRTSPTDTQYF. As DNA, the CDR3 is TGTGCCAGCAGACGGACTAGCCCCACAGATACGCAGTATTTT.

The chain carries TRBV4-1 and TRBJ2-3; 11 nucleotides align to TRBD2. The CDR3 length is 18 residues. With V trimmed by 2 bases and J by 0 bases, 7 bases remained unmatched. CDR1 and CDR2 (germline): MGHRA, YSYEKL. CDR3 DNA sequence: TGCGCCAGCAGCCAACTAGCGGGGGGCCCAACTAGCACAGATACGCAGTATTTT. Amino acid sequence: CASSQLAGGPTSTDTQYF.

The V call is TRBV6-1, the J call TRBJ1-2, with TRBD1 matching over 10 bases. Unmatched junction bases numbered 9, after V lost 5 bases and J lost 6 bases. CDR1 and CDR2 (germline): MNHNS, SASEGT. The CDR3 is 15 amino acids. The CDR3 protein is CASSLRTGGADGYTF. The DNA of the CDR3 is TGTGCCAGCAGTCTTAGGACAGGGGGGGCGGATGGCTACACCTTC.

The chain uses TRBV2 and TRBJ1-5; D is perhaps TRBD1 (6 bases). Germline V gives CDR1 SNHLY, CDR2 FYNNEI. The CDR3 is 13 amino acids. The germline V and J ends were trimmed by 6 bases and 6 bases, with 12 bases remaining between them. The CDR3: CASRVGGAQPQHF. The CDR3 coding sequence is TGTGCCAGCAGGGTGGGGGGCGCTCAGCCCCAGCATTTT.

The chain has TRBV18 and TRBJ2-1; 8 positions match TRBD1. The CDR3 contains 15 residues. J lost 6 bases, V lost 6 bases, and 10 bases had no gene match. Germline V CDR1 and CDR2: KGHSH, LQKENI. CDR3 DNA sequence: TGTGCCAGCTCCCCCGACAGGGGAGTTTCCAATGAGCAGTTCTTC. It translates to CASSPDRGVSNEQFF.

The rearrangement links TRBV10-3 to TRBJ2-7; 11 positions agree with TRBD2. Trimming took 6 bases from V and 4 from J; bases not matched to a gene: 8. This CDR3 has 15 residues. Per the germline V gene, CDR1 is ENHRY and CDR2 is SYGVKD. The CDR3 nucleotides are TGTGCCATCAGCGAACTAGCGGGAGTAGGTTACGAGCAGTACTTC. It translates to CAISELAGVGYEQYF.

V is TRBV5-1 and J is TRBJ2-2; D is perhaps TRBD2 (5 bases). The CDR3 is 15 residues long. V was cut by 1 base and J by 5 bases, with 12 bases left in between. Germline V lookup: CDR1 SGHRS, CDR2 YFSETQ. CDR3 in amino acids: CASSLTGSGTGELFF. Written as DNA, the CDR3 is TGCGCCAGCAGCTTGACGGGATCGGGTACCGGGGAGCTGTTTTTT.

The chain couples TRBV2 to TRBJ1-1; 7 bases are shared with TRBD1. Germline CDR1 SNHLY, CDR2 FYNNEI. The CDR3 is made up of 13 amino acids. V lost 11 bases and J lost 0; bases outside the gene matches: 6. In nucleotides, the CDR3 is TGTGCCGTTCGACAGGGAATGAACACTGAAGCTTTCTTT. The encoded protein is CAVRQGMNTEAFF.